The 25 T cell receptor beta chains below come from one sample, sequenced in a study of technical replicates of blood from several donors. The method was immunoSEQ multiplex PCR; TCRdb's version includes in-frame clones alone and lacks a portion of them. The sample holds 75,000 to 95,000 clones; around 91% are singletons and the top ten take under 0.5%. The sequencing input was T cells isolated from PBMCs. The receptor source for this set is a human donor in good health.

The rearrangement joins TRBV15 to TRBJ2-7, with no clear D. V lost 3 bases and J lost 5, with 5 bases in between. This CDR3 region has 11 residues. The V gene's germline CDR1 is LNHNV and CDR2 YYDKDF (reference sequence). Here the CDR3 DNA reads TGTGCCACCAGCAGCCCCGACGAGCAGTACTTC. As protein: CATSSPDEQYF. Combining the CDR3 with reference TRBV15 and TRBJ2-7 gives the whole variable domain DAMVIQNPRYQVTQFGKPVTLSCSQTLNHNVMYWYQQKSSQAPKLLFHYYDKDFNNEADTPDNFQSRRPNTSFCFLDIRSPGLGDTAMYLCATSSPDEQYFGPGTRLTVT.

The chain is built from TRBV28 and TRBJ1-2, with a possible D match to TRBD1 (6 bases). Deletions cut 7 bases from V and 11 bases from J, with 14 bases between. The CDR3 contains 11 residues. Germline V lookup: CDR1 MDHEN, CDR2 SYDVKM. The CDR3 DNA reads TGTGCCAGCACCGCCTTTAGGGGGTACACCTTC. It encodes CASTAFRGYTF.

The chain recombines TRBV29-1 with TRBJ1-1, with D hard to call. The germline gives CDR1 SQVTM, CDR2 ANQGSEA. The CDR3 loop spans 13 amino acids. Trimming cost V 2 bases and J 0 bases, with 7 bases left between them. The chain's CDR3 is CSVEYGLNTEAFF. In DNA, the CDR3 is TGCAGCGTTGAATATGGGCTGAACACTGAAGCTTTCTTT.

V and J are TRBV4-1 and TRBJ1-1; TRBD1 aligns across 8 bases. The CDR3 spans 14 residues. Germline V gene lookup returns CDR1 MGHRA and CDR2 YSYEKL. J gave up 1 base and V 3 bases, and 1 base lay outside the gene matches. CDR3 region: CASSQGQANTEAFF. The CDR3 nucleotides read TGCGCCAGCAGCCAGGGACAGGCGAACACTGAAGCTTTCTTT.

The chain recombines TRBV6-1 with TRBJ2-2; the match to TRBD2 covers 10 bases. Germline CDR1 and CDR2: MNHNS and SASEGT. Trimming took 3 bases from V and 7 from J; bases not matched to a gene: 5. This CDR3 spans 15 amino acids. The DNA for the CDR3 is TGTGCCAGCAGTGAGCTAGCGGGAGATCACGGGGAGCTGTTTTTT. Its translation is CASSELAGDHGELFF.

This chain links TRBV7-3 with TRBJ2-1; 9 bases map to TRBD2. Germline V gene lookup returns CDR1 SGHTA and CDR2 FQGTGA. V lost 3 bases, J lost 2 bases, and 2 bases stayed unmatched. The length of the CDR3 is 15 residues. This CDR3 reads CASSFIAGAYNEQFF. The CDR3 DNA is TGTGCCAGCAGCTTTATAGCGGGAGCCTACAATGAGCAGTTCTTC.

The J gene is TRBJ1-1, the V gene TRBV6-4; a possible D gene is TRBD1 (5 bases). There are 13 residues in the CDR3. Germline values: CDR1 MRHNA, CDR2 SNTAGT. V gave up 2 bases and J gave up 4 bases, with 8 bases separating them. The CDR3 sequence is CASSDRGGTEAFF. The CDR3 nucleotides read TGTGCCAGCAGTGACAGGGGTGGCACTGAAGCTTTCTTT.

This rearrangement joins TRBV7-2 to TRBJ2-1, with 8 bases lining up with TRBD2. The CDR3 loop spans 16 amino acids. The V and J ends lost 5 bases and 4 bases, in that order; junction bases with no gene match: 10. CDR1 SGHTA and CDR2 FQGNSA come from the germline V gene. The CDR3 loop reads CASSRTGLASYNEQFF. Written as DNA, the CDR3 is TGTGCCAGCAGCCGTACAGGACTAGCATCATACAATGAGCAGTTCTTC.

This rearrangement joins TRBV9 to TRBJ1-2; the match to TRBD1 covers 10 bases. The V and J ends lost 3 bases and 4 bases, in that order; junction bases with no gene match: 12. Germline V CDR1 and CDR2: SGDLS, YYNGEE. CDR3 size: 17 residues. The CDR3 reads CASSANLDRGNFYGYTF. As DNA, the CDR3 is TGTGCCAGCAGCGCAAACCTGGACAGGGGGAATTTCTATGGCTACACCTTC.

This clone was seen a handful of times. The rearrangement uses TRBV19 and TRBJ2-1; D perhaps matches TRBD1 (6 bases). Germline V gene lookup returns CDR1 LNHDA and CDR2 SQIVND (reference sequence). The CDR3 runs 14 residues. Trimming stripped 10 bases from V and 5 bases from J, with 18 bases between. The CDR3 spells CATKPGHRDNEQFF. CDR3 nucleotides: TGTGCCACTAAGCCGGGACATAGGGACAATGAGCAGTTCTTC.

This chain uses TRBV5-1 with TRBJ2-1; 11 positions match TRBD2. This CDR3 comprises 17 residues. Germline V gene lookup returns CDR1 SGHRS and CDR2 YFSETQ. The junction had 6 bases not matched to a gene; V was cut back by 4 bases and J by 0 bases. The CDR3 region has the DNA TGCGCCAGCAGCCCTGGACTAGCGGGTAGCTCCTACAATGAGCAGTTCTTC. It is translated as CASSPGLAGSSYNEQFF.

J is TRBJ2-1 and V is TRBV4-1, with D hard to call. Between the trimmed V and J ends, which lost 1 base and 8 bases, there was a span of 18 bases. Per germline, CDR1 MGHRA and CDR2 YSYEKL. This CDR3 has 16 amino acids. The CDR3 spells CASSQAISLVPHEQFF. CDR3 sequence (DNA): TGCGCCAGCAGCCAAGCCATTAGCCTTGTTCCCCATGAGCAGTTCTTC.

The chain uses TRBV19 and TRBJ2-1, with D perhaps matching TRBD2 (5 bases). The CDR3 is made up of 13 amino acids. Germline values: CDR1 LNHDA, CDR2 SQIVND (reference sequence). The ends were cut back, 2 bases at V and 8 bases at J, with 10 bases in the middle. The CDR3 nucleotides read TGTGCCAGTAGTATAACTAGATCCCATGAGCAGTTCTTC. This sequence encodes CASSITRSHEQFF.

J is TRBJ2-1 and V is TRBV4-3, with a possible D match to TRBD2 (6 bases). Germline assignment: CDR1 LGHNA and CDR2 YSLEER. The CDR3 is 16 amino acids. The V end was cut by 0 bases, the J end by 5 bases, with 14 bases between. For the CDR3, the DNA is TGCGCCAGCAGCCAAGACCCACTAGCTCCTCACAATGAGCAGTTCTTC. This translates into CASSQDPLAPHNEQFF.

V usage is TRBV14 and J usage is TRBJ2-7; D gene uncertain. Between the trimmed V and J ends, which lost 1 base and 3 bases, there was a span of 16 bases. The CDR3 is made up of 16 amino acids. Germline CDR1 is SGHDN and CDR2 is FVKESK. As DNA, the CDR3 is TGTGCCAGCAGCCAAGGCTACGCCCTTACCCACTACGAGCAGTACTTC. This translates into CASSQGYALTHYEQYF.

This chain links TRBV29-1 with TRBJ2-7; 8 bases map to TRBD1. Germline CDR1 and CDR2: SQVTM and ANQGSEA. With 4 bases clipped from V and 0 bases from J, the junction kept 2 bases outside the gene matches. CDR3 size: 13 residues. DNA of the CDR3: TGCAGCGTTGCAGGGGGCAACTCCTACGAGCAGTACTTC. As protein: CSVAGGNSYEQYF.

J is TRBJ2-7 and V is TRBV6-6, with 8 bases aligning to TRBD2. The junction had 7 bases not matched to a gene; V was cut back by 6 bases and J by 3 bases. The CDR3 consists of 14 residues. Germline CDR1 reads MNHNY; CDR2 reads SVGAGI (reference sequence). CDR3 sequence reads: CASRAGTRLYEQYF. The CDR3 coding sequence is TGTGCCAGCAGAGCCGGGACTAGACTCTACGAGCAGTACTTC.

The chain couples TRBV6-5 to TRBJ2-7; possible D gene TRBD1, 5 bases. This CDR3 region has 11 residues. Trimming pared 11 bases from V and 5 bases from J, leaving 13 bases between. CDR1 and CDR2 from the germline V gene are MNHEY and SVGAGI. CDR3 in amino acids: CAVKTGNEQYF. The CDR3 region has the DNA TGTGCCGTAAAAACAGGTAACGAGCAGTACTTC.

A few counts support this clone. The rearrangement joins TRBV4-2 to TRBJ2-7; D possibly corresponds to TRBD1 (5 bases). The CDR3 consists of 16 residues. The germline CDR1 and CDR2 sequences are LGHNA and YNFKEQ. Between the trimmed V and J ends, which lost 0 bases and 3 bases, there was a span of 15 bases. CDR3: CASSQDLGRTLYEQYF. CDR3 nucleotides: TGTGCCAGCAGCCAAGATTTGGGGCGGACCCTCTACGAGCAGTACTTC.

This clone has a count of ten or more. This chain uses TRBV6-5 with TRBJ2-7; maybe TRBD1 (6 bases). The length of the CDR3 is 13 residues. Between the trimmed V and J ends, which lost 6 bases and 2 bases, there was a span of 11 bases. Germline V CDR1 and CDR2: MNHEY, SVGAGI. The CDR3 DNA is TGTGCCAGCAGAGGGGGTAACACCTACGAGCAGTACTTC. It yields the protein CASRGGNTYEQYF.

J is TRBJ1-5 and V is TRBV28; TRBD1 matches 9 bases. The V gene end was trimmed by 7 bases and the J gene end by 1 base; junction bases not matched to a gene: 5. Germline values: CDR1 MDHEN, CDR2 SYDVKM. CDR3 length: 15 amino acids. CDR3 sequence: CASTEGQGSNQPQHF. CDR3 in DNA: TGTGCCAGCACCGAGGGACAGGGAAGCAATCAGCCCCAGCATTTT.

The V and J genes are TRBV7-8 and TRBJ1-4, with D perhaps matching TRBD1 (6 bases). The V and J ends lost 3 bases and 3 bases respectively, with 8 bases between them. Per the germline V gene, CDR1 is SGHVS and CDR2 is FQNEAQ. This CDR3 contains 14 residues. The CDR3 is CASSFSGANEKLFF. For the CDR3, the DNA is TGTGCCAGCAGCTTCTCAGGGGCTAATGAAAAACTGTTTTTT.

The chain carries TRBV2 and TRBJ2-2, with no clear D. Germline-derived CDR1 and CDR2 are SNHLY and FYNNEI. Trimming stripped 5 bases from V and 3 bases from J, with 13 bases between. The CDR3 extends over 15 amino acids. This CDR3 is CASSPERKDTGELFF. CDR3 sequence (DNA): TGTGCCAGCAGTCCGGAGAGGAAGGACACCGGGGAGCTGTTTTTT.

This clone was seen a handful of times. This sequence joins TRBV19 and TRBJ1-5, with TRBD1 identical over 10 bases. The trim removed 4 bases at V and 9 bases at J, leaving 6 bases unmatched. Per germline, CDR1 LNHDA and CDR2 SQIVND (reference sequence). CDR3 length: 14 residues. CDR3 loop: CASSKPDRGRPQHF. The CDR3 bases are TGTGCCAGTAGTAAGCCGGACAGGGGGAGGCCCCAGCATTTT.

This chain links TRBV19 with TRBJ1-1, with a possible D match to TRBD1 (6 bases). Germline CDR1 reads LNHDA; CDR2 reads SQIVND (reference sequence). This CDR3 region has 15 residues. V was trimmed by 4 bases and J by 3 bases, leaving 15 bases between them. Written as DNA, the CDR3 is TGTGCCAGTAGTACAGGGGACACCCTGGACACTGAAGCTTTCTTT. It encodes CASSTGDTLDTEAFF. Looking up the rest from reference TRBV19 and TRBJ1-1 gives the full variable domain: DGGITQSPKYLFRKEGQNVTLSCEQNLNHDAMYWYRQDPGQGLRLIYYSQIVNDFQKGDIAEGYSVSREKKESFPLTVTSAQKNPTAFYLCASSTGDTLDTEAFFGQGTRLTVV.